This T cell receptor beta chain was sequenced in a study of memory CD8 T cells in hepatitis C reinfection (dated by TCRdb to 2016 to 2017). Describing the broader study: Among the donors, a few cleared two back-to-back HCV infections on their own, whereas two got rid of a primary infection but ended up chronically infected after reinfection. HCV reinfection was defined as a positive HCV RNA test following two negative tests taken at least 60 days apart. Previously published longitudinal data on tetramer+ CD8 T cell frequency were used to select the peak reinfection time point. Samples at the peak of reinfection were taken 3 to 8 weeks after reinfection was detected. Between about 2008 and 2012, about 5 reinfection cases with stored pre-reinfection samples were identified. In the reinfection study, participants who had previously resolved an HCV infection were followed up every 3 months. Across an HCV reinfection episode in 4 to 6 donors, the study followed the TCR beta repertoire of virus-specific CD8 T cells over time. Here is what the overall study found, with its caveats: Because only five or six donors were included, definitive conclusions about public clonotypes linked to secondary clearance were beyond the reach of the study.

What this sample's time point label stands for: peak reinfection, 3 to 8 weeks after reinfection detection. TCR sequencing was performed on the sorted cells directly ex vivo, without any in vitro expansion beforehand. The donors, who were people who inject drugs, were enrolled in the Montreal Acute Hepatitis C Cohort Study (HEPCO) in Canada. Total naive CD8 T cells, sorted as viable CD3+ CD8+ CD45RO-, came from a couple of donors at all three reinfection time points as controls. Before sorting, cryopreserved peripheral blood mononuclear cells were thawed and used as the source for purifying CD8 T cells. The MACS CD8+ T cell Isolation Kit was used to enrich CD8 T cells through negative selection. Cell sorting was done on a BD FACSAria II sorter with FACSDiva software, and data were analyzed with FlowJo. Libraries were prepared through the immunoSEQ multiplex PCR assay. Genomic DNA was extracted from the sorted cells, and the TCR beta V, D and J regions were sequenced using the automated high-throughput method of Adaptive Biotechnologies. A two-step, bias-controlled multiplex PCR was used to amplify CDR3 regions. Amplified TCR beta libraries were sequenced on an Illumina instrument. On the authors' methods: Demultiplexed reads were processed to reduce amplification and sequencing bias, and CDR3 sequences were assigned to gene families using the IMGT database. ImmunoSEQ software version 2.0 was used to analyze the repertoire data. Out-of-frame sequences and sequences with stop codons in the CDR3 were removed from clonotype lists. Clonotypes with a frequency below 0.01% were excluded because such low-frequency clonotypes corresponded to less than one cell. Richness was computed as observed richness divided by input cell number, and evenness as Shannon entropy divided by log observed richness. Repertoire diversity and the similarity between time points were measured using Simpson diversity and Morisita-Horn overlap indices. Clonotypes were grouped as dominant (>1%), sub-dominant (0.5-0.99%), low abundance (0.1-0.49%) or lowest abundance (<0.1%). The germline index was obtained by subtracting total nucleotide additions from total CDR3 length and then dividing the result by total CDR3 length. The source is immuneACCESS, and TCRdb retained only in-frame sequences with V and J called. Part of the clones is not carried over; for the studies checked, unresolved V genes explain less than half of this, and the remainder is unexplained. V, J and clone size reflect that table, while D and trimming were determined from the DNA. The sample table holds about 47,000 clones, of which around 87% were seen once. The biggest ten clones account for 0.95% to 1.5% of the sample.

The V and J ends are trimmed by 2 bases and 5 bases, leaving 9 bases between them. Counted from cysteine to phenylalanine, this CDR3 has 13 amino acids. Just CDR3 DNA is preserved here, 39 bases in frame from base 1. The germline V gene provides CDR1 MNHEY and CDR2 SVGAGI. As regards this clone: It has no known antigen specificity. The sample holds no much larger clone one base away, and base qualities are not on file.

The chain joins TRBV6-5 to TRBJ2-5; the D gene cannot be named for sure. The material sequenced was naive CD8+ T cells sorted from blood. The sample's cell subset or site, from its label and the paper: total naive CD8+CD45RO- T cells. The clonotype originates from a man in his late teens or twenties with hepatitis C virus infection. The DNA is TGTGCCAGCAGTTACCCCAGCAGGGAGACCCAGTACTTC. It is translated as CASSYPSRETQYF.